This entry describes one T cell receptor beta chain. Its specificity is not known. The sample comes from a study of OX40 agonist ivuxolimab in advanced cancers. Study-level points and caveats: Clonal expansion from baseline to week 6 occurred in both CD4+ and CD8+ T cells. The specificity for antigen of the expanded peripheral T cells was not determined. Part of the nonresponder group also had normalized T-cell clonal expansion that was low.

Libraries were prepared by immunoSEQ multiplex PCR; TCRdb keeps only in-frame clonotypes and omits some of them. The sample holds some 68,000 clones, roughly 83% seen once. Germline lookup yields CDR1 SEHNR and CDR2 FQNEAQ (reference sequence). CDR3 length: 15 amino acids. This sequence joins TRBV7-9 and TRBJ2-5; 12 bases agree with TRBD2. The end of the DNA is better explained by TRBJ2-7, so the J call may be wrong. The sequence derives from an adult with an advanced solid tumor such as melanoma, head and neck, liver or kidney cancer. The material sequenced was CD4+ or CD8+ T cells sorted from blood, taken in a trial of the OX40 agonist ivuxolimab. The CDR3 nucleotides are TGTGCCAGCAGCCGCGGACTAGCGGGGACCTACGAGCAGTACTTC. It codes for CASSRGLAGTYEQYF.